Included here is one TCR beta chain sequence, with context. As yet, its antigen is unknown. This specimen belongs to a study of shared clonotypes between healthy human individuals. Study overall: Sampling drew on donors who were two women and a few men aged 18 to 49. Study-level findings and limits: The study found roughly 5% of naive CD4 clonotypes shared across a handful of donors.

V was cut by 0 bases and J by 4 bases, with 11 bases left in between. The length of the CDR3 is 15 residues. Germline lookup yields CDR1 SGHRS and CDR2 YFSETQ. Researchers ran the assay at a deep level. Genomic DNA belonging to each subset was distributed in equal measure over several immunoSEQ plates. The repertoire was sequenced with immunoSEQ multiplex PCR; TCRdb's copy has only in-frame clones and lacks some. The sample contains more than 1,200,000 clones, around 98.5% of which appear only once. The chain carries TRBV5-1 and TRBJ2-1, with no clear D. What was sequenced was naive CD4+ T cells sorted from blood. Sample subset: CD45RA+ positively selected. This receptor was taken from a man aged 30-40 years in good health. CDR3 in amino acids: CASSLGHGNYNEQFF. The DNA for the CDR3 is TGCGCCAGCAGCTTGGGTCATGGGAATTACAATGAGCAGTTCTTC.